This T cell receptor beta chain was profiled in a study of blood T cell repertoires in COVID-19. Assay: immunoSEQ multiplex PCR; the TCRdb copy retains only in-frame clones and omits some. The repertoire has under 200,000 clones, more than 60% of them found once; the top ten carry about 8.3%. This CDR3 has 19 residues. The junction had 12 bases not matched to a gene; V was cut back by 5 bases and J by 1 base. CDR1 and CDR2 (germline): KGHDR, SFDVKD. Sequences were obtained from peripheral blood. The TCR comes from a man in his sixties with acute or convalescent COVID-19. The rearrangement uses TRBV24-1 and TRBJ2-6; 8 nucleotides match TRBD1. This CDR3 is CATSALTGVGGSGANVLTF. CDR3 DNA sequence: TGTGCCACCAGTGCCCTGACAGGGGTCGGTGGTTCTGGGGCCAACGTCCTGACTTTC.